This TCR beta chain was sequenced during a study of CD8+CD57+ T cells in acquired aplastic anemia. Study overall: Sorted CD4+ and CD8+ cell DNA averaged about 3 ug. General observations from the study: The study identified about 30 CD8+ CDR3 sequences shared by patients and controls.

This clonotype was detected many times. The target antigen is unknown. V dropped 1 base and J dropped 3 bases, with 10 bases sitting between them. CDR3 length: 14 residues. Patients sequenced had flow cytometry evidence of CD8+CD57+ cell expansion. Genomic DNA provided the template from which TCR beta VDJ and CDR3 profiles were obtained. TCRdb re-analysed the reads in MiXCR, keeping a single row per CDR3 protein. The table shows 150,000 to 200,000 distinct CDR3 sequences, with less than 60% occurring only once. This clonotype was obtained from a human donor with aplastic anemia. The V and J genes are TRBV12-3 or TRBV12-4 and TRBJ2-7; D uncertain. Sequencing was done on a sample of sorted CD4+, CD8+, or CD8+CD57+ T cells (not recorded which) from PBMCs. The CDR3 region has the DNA TGTGCCAGCAGTTTAGGAGTGTCAGGCTACGAGCAGTACTTC. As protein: CASSLGVSGYEQYF.